This note documents a single T cell receptor beta chain sequence. Its antigen is currently unknown. The sample comes from a study of cytomegalovirus exposure and HLA in healthy donors. The length of the CDR3 is 16 residues. With 4 bases removed from V and 0 bases from J, the gap between germline ends came to 15 bases. CDR1 is LNHDA, CDR2 SQIVND, per germline (reference sequence). The PCR made use of 60 Vbeta and 13 Jbeta primers. The repertoire was sequenced with immunoSEQ multiplex PCR; TCRdb's copy has only in-frame clones and lacks some. The sample has approximately 160,000 clones; 68% are singletons. General study results and limits: TCR beta chains numbering more than 150 were designated cytomegalovirus-associated. Follow-up analysis later connected one missense variant in DCLRE1C with trimming of TCR beta V- and J-genes.

The sample comprised PBMCs. This TCR came from a man between 50 and 59 years old in good health and CMV-seronegative. The gene calls are TRBV19 and TRBJ1-2, with D maybe TRBD1 (6 bases). The CDR3 DNA reads TGTGCCAGTAGTAGGGAAGGGTGGACAGCTAACTATGGCTACACCTTC. Its translation: CASSREGWTANYGYTF.